Each of the 20 T cell receptor beta chains below was sequenced from the same sample in a study of blood T cell repertoires in COVID-19. Measured with immunoSEQ multiplex PCR; TCRdb has only the in-frame clones, and not every one. The sample has some 50,000 clones, around four fifths seen once. Material: peripheral blood. The source is a man over 45 with acute or convalescent COVID-19.

The count of this clone is one. This chain links TRBV7-2 with TRBJ2-7; 12 bases are a match to TRBD2. Losses at the gene ends were 5 bases for V and 5 bases for J; bases not matched to a gene: 7. The CDR3 is 15 amino acids. The germline V gene has CDR1 SGHTA and CDR2 FQGNSA. The DNA of the CDR3 is TGTGCCAGCAGCCCGACTAGCGGGAGTGGTAACGAGCAGTACTTC. This gives the protein CASSPTSGSGNEQYF.

This CDR3 reads CASSIAATSYEQYF. The CDR3 DNA reads TGTGCCAGTAGTATAGCTGCCACATCCTACGAGCAGTACTTC. This chain joins TRBV19 and TRBJ2-7; D ambiguous. V gave up 1 base and J gave up 1 base, with 8 bases separating them. The CDR3 extends over 14 amino acids. From germline, CDR1 is LNHDA and CDR2 SQIVND (reference sequence).

The chain links TRBV30 to TRBJ1-5, with D possibly being TRBD1 (6 bases). Germline CDR1 is GTSNPN and CDR2 is SVGIG (reference sequence). The ends were cut back, 4 bases at V and 2 bases at J, with 18 bases in the middle. The CDR3 is 16 residues long. The CDR3 DNA sequence: TGTGCCTGGACCGACGAACAGGGTTTTGGCAATCAGCCCCAGCATTTT. The encoded protein is CAWTDEQGFGNQPQHF.

The V gene is TRBV3-1 (or the pseudogene TRBV3-2), the J gene TRBJ2-7; D remains ambiguous. This CDR3 has 12 residues. Germline V lookup: CDR1 LGHDT, CDR2 YNNKEL (reference sequence). Trimming stripped 1 base from V and 11 bases from J, with 12 bases between. As DNA, the CDR3 is TGTGCCAGCAGCCAAGGGCCGATATTGAAGTACTTC. Amino acid sequence: CASSQGPILKYF.

V is TRBV4-1 and J is TRBJ2-1; the D gene is possibly TRBD2 (6 bases). Trimming left V 0 bases short and J 7 bases short, with 19 bases between. Germline V gene sequence: CDR1 MGHRA, CDR2 YSYEKL. The CDR3 runs to 17 residues. Written as DNA, the CDR3 is TGCGCCAGCAGCCAAGATCACGGGACCCGGGGAGGTAATGAGCAGTTCTTC. It translates to CASSQDHGTRGGNEQFF.

In DNA, the CDR3 is TGTGCCAGCAGCCAAGAATGGCTAGGTTCCTACAATGAGCAGTTCTTC. Translation: CASSQEWLGSYNEQFF. The V gene is TRBV3-1 (or the pseudogene TRBV3-2), the J gene TRBJ2-1; D is undetermined. The CDR3 consists of 16 residues. Trimming took off 0 bases at V and 1 base at J, with 10 bases between the two ends. CDR1 is LGHDT and CDR2 is YNNKEL in the germline V gene (reference sequence).

The chain couples TRBV6-1 to TRBJ2-1; TRBD2 aligns across 7 bases. Trimming took 1 base from V and 2 from J; bases not matched to a gene: 5. Germline V gene lookup returns CDR1 MNHNS and CDR2 SASEGT. CDR3 length equals 16 residues. In DNA, the CDR3 is TGTGCCAGCAGTGAAGAGACTAGCAGTGCCTACAATGAGCAGTTCTTC. Translated, it gives CASSEETSSAYNEQFF.

V usage is TRBV19 and J usage is TRBJ1-2, with 10 bases lining up with TRBD1. Germline V gives CDR1 LNHDA, CDR2 SQIVND (reference sequence). The CDR3 runs 13 residues. The junction had 5 bases not matched to a gene; V was cut back by 5 bases and J by 8 bases. The CDR3 DNA sequence: TGTGCCAGTAGTCCAGGGACAGGGGACGGCTACACCTTC. Amino acid sequence: CASSPGTGDGYTF.

The chain links TRBV4-1 to TRBJ1-2; 10 positions match TRBD1. This CDR3 contains 20 residues. From germline, CDR1 is MGHRA and CDR2 YSYEKL. After removal of 1 base from V and 4 bases from J, the junction contained 18 bases not matched to a gene. CDR3 sequence reads: CASSQVRNTGTGERGYGYTF. The CDR3 DNA reads TGCGCCAGCAGCCAAGTAAGAAACACCGGGACAGGGGAGAGGGGCTATGGCTACACCTTC.

The rearrangement uses TRBV19 and TRBJ1-1; TRBD1 matches at 7 bases. This CDR3 comprises 15 residues. Unmatched junction bases numbered 7, after V lost 6 bases and J lost 0 bases. Germline V lookup: CDR1 LNHDA, CDR2 SQIVND (reference sequence). CDR3 loop: CASRKRDSVNTEAFF. The CDR3 DNA follows: TGTGCCAGTAGGAAACGGGACAGTGTGAACACTGAAGCTTTCTTT.

This clone is a singleton in its sample. V gene TRBV24-1 combines with J gene TRBJ2-5; 7 bases agree with TRBD1. J lost 4 bases, V lost 4 bases, and 8 bases had no gene match. CDR3 length equals 15 residues. Germline CDR1 KGHDR, CDR2 SFDVKD. In nucleotides, the CDR3 is TGTGCCACCAGTGACCTCGGGACAGCCCGAGAGACCCAGTACTTC. Translated: CATSDLGTARETQYF.

The V gene is TRBV6-1, the J gene TRBJ2-1; perhaps TRBD2 as D (6 bases). The germline CDR1 and CDR2 sequences are MNHNS and SASEGT. The CDR3 runs 15 residues. Deletions cut 1 base from V and 2 bases from J, with 9 bases between. CDR3 nucleotides: TGTGCCAGCAGTGAAGAAGGCGGGACCTACAATGAGCAGTTCTTC. It translates to CASSEEGGTYNEQFF.

This clone was recorded a few times. The genes are TRBV12-3 or TRBV12-4 and TRBJ2-1; D may be TRBD2 (5 bases). The V and J ends lost 8 bases and 4 bases respectively, with 9 bases between them. CDR3 length equals 12 residues. The CDR3 spells CASEGGYNEQFF. As DNA, the CDR3 is TGTGCCAGCGAGGGCGGTTACAATGAGCAGTTCTTC.

The sample holds one count of this clone. The chain employs TRBV19 and TRBJ1-1; TRBD1 is a possible D gene (6 bases). This CDR3 is built from 16 residues. CDR1 and CDR2 from the germline V gene are LNHDA and SQIVND (reference sequence). Trimming removed 9 bases from V and 3 bases from J, with 23 bases in between. The CDR3 spells CASMPRGWRSDTEAFF. In DNA form, the CDR3 reads TGTGCCAGCATGCCCAGGGGCTGGCGTTCGGACACTGAAGCTTTCTTT.

For this clone: One end of the junction is discordant with germline, which a read error may explain. J is TRBJ2-7 and V is TRBV5-1, with 8 nucleotides matching TRBD1. The CDR3 runs 13 residues. In germline, CDR1 is SGHRS, CDR2 YFSETQ. The CDR3 sequence: CASRLDPSGTGAF. CDR3 nucleotide sequence: TGCGCCAGCAGGCTCGACCCCTCCGGGACAGGAGCCTTC.

This clone is judged large (0.1 to 1%). The chain employs TRBV4-1 and TRBJ2-7; TRBD2 is a possible D gene (5 bases). Germline CDR1 and CDR2: MGHRA and YSYEKL. This CDR3 region has 14 residues. Trimming left V 1 base short and J 5 bases short, with 12 bases between. In DNA form, the CDR3 reads TGCGCCAGCAGCCAAGTCGAGGGAACGGACGAGCAGTACTTC. It is translated as CASSQVEGTDEQYF.

V gene TRBV7-2 combines with J gene TRBJ1-5; a weak D match, TRBD1 (6 bases). The germline gives CDR1 SGHTA, CDR2 FQGNSA. The CDR3 runs to 14 residues. With 5 bases removed from V and 3 bases from J, the gap between germline ends came to 11 bases. CDR3 protein: CASSTRQVNQPQHF. The CDR3, as DNA: TGTGCCAGCAGCACCCGACAGGTCAATCAGCCCCAGCATTTT.

V usage is TRBV3-1 (or the pseudogene TRBV3-2) and J usage is TRBJ1-5, with D uncertain. V lost 3 bases, J lost 5 bases, and 8 bases lay in between. CDR3 size: 13 residues. Germline assignment: CDR1 LGHDT and CDR2 YNNKEL (reference sequence). The CDR3 region is CASSHSTDQPQHF. CDR3 nucleotide sequence: TGTGCCAGCAGCCATTCTACGGATCAGCCCCAGCATTTT.

This clone was seen only a few times. The chain recombines TRBV19 with TRBJ1-2, with D maybe TRBD1 (5 bases). V was trimmed by 7 bases and J by 4 bases, leaving 10 bases between them. Germline CDR1 and CDR2: LNHDA and SQIVND (reference sequence). CDR3 length: 12 residues. The CDR3 DNA is TGTGCCAGTACTTCGCAGGGCTATGGCTACACCTTC. It yields the protein CASTSQGYGYTF.

CDR3 amino acids: CSVRQGGNYGYTF. The CDR3 DNA is TGCAGCGTTAGACAGGGTGGGAACTATGGCTACACCTTC. The gene calls are TRBV29-1 and TRBJ1-2; the match to TRBD1 covers 7 bases. Germline values: CDR1 SQVTM, CDR2 ANQGSEA. Trimming cost V 5 bases and J 2 bases; bases outside gene matches: 5. The CDR3 totals 13 residues.